Shown below are 5 T cell receptor beta chains from a single sample sequenced in a study of CD8 T cells in ankylosing spondylitis. From the 5' RACE reads, TCRdb called clonotypes with MiXCR, one entry per CDR3 protein. The table includes about 130,000 distinct CDR3 sequences, 7% to 8% detected once. Sample: blood, either unsorted or a sorted T cell fraction (not recorded which). Receptors were obtained from a female donor with ankylosing spondylitis or in good health (not recorded which).

The sample holds many counts of this clonotype. The genes are TRBV4-3 and TRBJ1-4; D may be TRBD1 (5 bases). The V gene's germline CDR1 is LGHNA and CDR2 YSLEER. The CDR3 spans 14 residues. The V end was cut by 5 bases, the J end by 5 bases, with 12 bases between. This chain's CDR3 is CASSLNDRNEKLFF. As DNA, the CDR3 is TGCGCCAGCAGCTTAAACGACAGAAATGAAAAACTGTTTTTT.

This clonotype has more than one count but fewer than ten. The J gene is TRBJ1-6, the V gene TRBV12-3 or TRBV12-4, with a tentative D call TRBD1 (5 bases). The CDR3 loop spans 13 amino acids. The ends were cut back, 6 bases at V and 11 bases at J, with 14 bases in the middle. The CDR3 protein is CASRLGRDTPLHF. For the CDR3, the DNA is TGTGCCAGCAGGCTAGGCAGGGATACACCCCTCCACTTT.

As regards this clonotype: A read error may account for a junction end that differs from germline. This rearrangement joins TRBV12-3 or TRBV12-4 to TRBJ1-4; D ambiguous. The CDR3 is 14 residues long. CDR3 coding DNA: TGTACCAGCAGCTCTTCTTCGACTCGTGAAAAACTGTTTTTT. Residues: CTSSSSSTREKLFF.

This clonotype appeared many times. The chain couples TRBV5-1 to TRBJ2-7; TRBD1 is a possible D gene (5 bases). Germline V gene sequence: CDR1 SGHRS, CDR2 YFSETQ. Trimming took off 0 bases at V and 3 bases at J, with 13 bases between the two ends. This CDR3 has 15 residues. CDR3 in amino acids: CASSLEGATFYEQYF. Here the CDR3 DNA reads TGCGCCAGCAGCTTGGAAGGGGCGACATTCTACGAGCAGTACTTC.

This clonotype was counted at least ten times. The rearrangement uses TRBV12-3 or TRBV12-4 and TRBJ1-2, with D perhaps matching TRBD1 (5 bases). CDR3 size: 13 residues. V lost 7 bases, J lost 4 bases, and 13 bases lay in between. DNA of the CDR3: TGTGCCAGCACCCGGGGGGATAGCTATGGCTACACCTTC. It codes for CASTRGDSYGYTF.